Listed below are T cell receptor beta chains from one sample, sequenced in a study of tumor and adjacent non-tumor tissue in lung cancer. TCRdb recomputed calls from the multiplex PCR reads with MiXCR, one row per CDR3 protein. The table lists about 43,000 distinct CDR3 sequences, more than 50% of them singletons, with about 50% in the top ten. The sequencing sample was made of distant non-tumor lung tissue. Source of these receptors: a middle-aged man with non-small cell lung cancer. Both conserved end residues are part of each CDR3. D genes are given only for firm matches. Only some rows state a clone size, as once, few, many or a class for expanded clones.

TRBV18	TRBD2	15	TRBJ2-1	many	TGTGCCAGCTCACCGGGAGCGGGAGTGAACAATGAGCAGTTCTTC	CASSPGAGVNNEQFF
TRBV12-3/TRBV12-4	-	13	TRBJ1-2	many	TGTGCCAGCAGCCCCGCGGATCACTATGGCTACACCTTC	CASSPADHYGYTF
TRBV20-1	TRBD2	14	TRBJ2-7	many	TGCAGTGCTAGAGTAGCGGGTTCCCCCTACGAGCAGTACTTC	CSARVAGSPYEQYF
TRBV6-1	TRBD1	13	TRBJ2-7	-	TGTGCCGGCCAGGGACAGTTAACCCACGAGCAGTACTTC	CAGQGQLTHEQYF
TRBV6-6	TRBD2	20	TRBJ2-3	few	TGTGCCAGCAGTTACTCCGGTACTAGCGGAGCCGGCGCCTTGGGAGATACGCAGTATTTT	CASSYSGTSGAGALGDTQYF
TRBV6-1	-	10	TRBJ2-7	-	TGTACCAGCGGCGGCTACGAGCAGTACTTC	CTSGGYEQYF
TRBV11-2	TRBD2	17	TRBJ2-4	-	TGTGCCAGCAGCGCCTCTAGCGGGGGGCTAACCAAAAACATACATTACTTC	CASSASSGGLTKNIHYF
TRBV4-1	-	16	TRBJ2-7	-	-	CASSQVVGQGIYVRYF
TRBV5-1	-	16	TRBJ2-3	-	TGCGCCAGCAGCTCCCGCCCCAGGGGTAGCGCAGATGCGAAGTATTTT	CASSSRPRGSADAKYF
TRBV10-1	-	15	TRBJ2-3	-	TGCGCCAGCAGTGGGAGGGCGGCAAGCACAGATACGCAGTATTTT	CASSGRAASTDTQYF
TRBV5-1	TRBD1	14	TRBJ1-1	-	TGCACCAGTAGCTCCGGGACAGGGGGCACTGAAGCTTTCTTT	CTSSSGTGGTEAFF
TRBV28	TRBD1	14	TRBJ2-1	-	TGTGCCACCCACGGACAGGGGCCCTACAATGAGCAGTTCTTC	CATHGQGPYNEQFF
TRBV5-4	TRBD2	13	TRBJ2-1	-	TGTACCAGCAGCCTTGGCGGGGGACATGAGCAGTTCTTC	CTSSLGGGHEQFF
TRBV20-1	-	12	TRBJ2-5	-	TGCAGTGCTGACGGGGGAGTGGAGACCCAGTACTTC	CSADGGVETQYF
TRBV28	-	15	TRBJ1-1	few	TGTGCCAGCAGTGCGCGGGGGAGGTTGATGGCTGAAGCTTTCTTT	CASSARGRLMAEAFF
TRBV7-8	TRBD1	16	TRBJ1-3	-	TGTGCCAGCAGCTTTGGGGGACAGGGCTCTGGAAACTTCATATATTTT	CASSFGGQGSGNFIYF